This record covers a single TCR beta chain. Its antigen is unidentified. This sample was included in a study of response to subunit inactivated influenza vaccine. One entry per CDR3 protein results from TCRdb running MiXCR on the RT-PCR reads. The table includes fewer than 600,000 distinct CDR3 sequences, approximately 7.7% detected once. Study-wide results and limits: Authors suggested few new T cells are recruited by each seasonal influenza vaccination.

This CDR3 spans 15 amino acids. Germline V gene sequence: CDR1 MGHDK, CDR2 SYGVNS. V was pared by 1 base and J by 0 bases, with 7 bases between. The rearrangement uses TRBV25-1 and TRBJ2-1; no clear D gene. This clonotype was obtained from a man aged 50-75 years who received an inactivated influenza vaccine. The specimen was PBMCs from blood, collected approximately 25 months after vaccination. CDR3 DNA sequence: TGTGCCAGCAGTGAATTTGGTTACTCCTACAATGAGCAGTTCTTC. Translated: CASSEFGYSYNEQFF.